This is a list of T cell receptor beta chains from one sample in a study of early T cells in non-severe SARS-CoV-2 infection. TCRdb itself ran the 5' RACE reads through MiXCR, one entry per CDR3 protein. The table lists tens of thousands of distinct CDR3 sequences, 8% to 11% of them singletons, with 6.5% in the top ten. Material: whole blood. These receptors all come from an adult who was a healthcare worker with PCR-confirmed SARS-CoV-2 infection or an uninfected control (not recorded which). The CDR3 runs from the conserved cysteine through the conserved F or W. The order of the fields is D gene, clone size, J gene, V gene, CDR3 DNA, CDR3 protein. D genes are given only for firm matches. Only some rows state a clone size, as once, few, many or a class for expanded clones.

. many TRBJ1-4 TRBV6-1 TGTGCATCGGGGCGAACTAATGAAAAACTGTTTTTT CASGRTNEKLFF
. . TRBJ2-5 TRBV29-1 TGCAGCGTAGAGGATCGGACCCAGTACTTC CSVEDRTQYF
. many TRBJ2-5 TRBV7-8 TGTGCCAGCAGCTTAGGAGGCAGGGGTGAGACCCAGTACTTC CASSLGGRGETQYF
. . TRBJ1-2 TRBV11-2 TGTGCCAGCAGCGCAACCCCTTCGGAGGTCTATGGCTACACCTTC CASSATPSEVYGYTF
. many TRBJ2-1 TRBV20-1 TGCAGCGCCAAGCGGGCGGTCGAAGGCAATGAGCAGTTCTTC CSAKRAVEGNEQFF
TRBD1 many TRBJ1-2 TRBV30 TGTGCCTGGAGTCGGACAGGGGTTCTCTATGGCTACACCTTC CAWSRTGVLYGYTF
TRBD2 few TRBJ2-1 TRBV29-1 TGCAGCGTAGGTCGACTAGCGGGATATGGCAATGAGCAGTTCTTC CSVGRLAGYGNEQFF
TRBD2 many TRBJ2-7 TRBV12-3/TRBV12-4 TGTGCCAGCAGTTTACGGGAGGATTCCTACGAGCAGTACTTC CASSLREDSYEQYF
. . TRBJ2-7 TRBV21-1 TGTGCCAGCAGCAAGGGCTGGGGAAGGGGCGAGCAGTACTTC CASSKGWGRGEQYF
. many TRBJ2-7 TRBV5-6 TGTGCCAGCAGCTTGGCCGAGGCGGAATACGAGCAGTACTTC CASSLAEAEYEQYF
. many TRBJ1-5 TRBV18 TGTGCCAGCTCACCAGGCAGGGATCAGCCCCAGCATTTT CASSPGRDQPQHF
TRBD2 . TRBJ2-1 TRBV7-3 TGTGCCAGCAGCTTACTAGGACTAGCGGGATACAATGAGCAGTTCTTC CASSLLGLAGYNEQFF
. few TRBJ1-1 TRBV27 TGTGCCAGCAGCCCCAATAGACCCGGGAAGACTGAAGCTTTCTTT CASSPNRPGKTEAFF
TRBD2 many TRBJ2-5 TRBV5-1 TGCGCCAGCAGCTCAACCCCGGGACTAGCGACTCAGTACTTC CASSSTPGLATQYF
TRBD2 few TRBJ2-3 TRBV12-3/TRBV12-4 TGTGCCAGCAGTTTAGGTAGCGGGAACACTCTGACCACAGATACGCAGTATTTT CASSLGSGNTLTTDTQYF
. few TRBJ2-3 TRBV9 TGTGCCAGCATGGGGGGCACAGATACGCAGTATTTT CASMGGTDTQYF
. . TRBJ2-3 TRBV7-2 TGTGCCAGCAGCTTAAGCAGGGATGTAGATACGCAGTATTTT CASSLSRDVDTQYF
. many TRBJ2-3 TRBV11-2 TGTGCCAGCAGCCTTAGCGCAGCTAGCACAGATACGCAGTATTTT CASSLSAASTDTQYF
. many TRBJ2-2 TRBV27 TGTGCCAGCAGTTTTCAGGGGATCACCGGGGAGCTGTTTTTT CASSFQGITGELFF